A single sample is the source of the 14 T cell receptor beta chains below, sequenced in a study of blood T cell repertoires in COVID-19. Profiling relied on immunoSEQ multiplex PCR, and the TCRdb table lists in-frame clones only, not all of them. The top ten hold roughly 0.8% of the sample, which has around 200,000 clones, 75% to 90% seen once. The sample comprised PBMCs or T cells enriched from blood (not recorded which). The receptor set was obtained from a woman aged 18-29 years who had recovered from COVID-19.

This clone came up once. The CDR3 sequence is CASSQFRGSEAFF. CDR3 in DNA: TGTGCCAGCAGCCAATTTAGGGGATCAGAAGCTTTCTTT. This chain links TRBV3-1 (or the pseudogene TRBV3-2) with TRBJ1-1, with a tentative D call TRBD1 (5 bases). The CDR3 is 13 amino acids. The germline V gene has CDR1 LGHDT and CDR2 YNNKEL (reference sequence). The V end lost 2 bases, the J end lost 8 bases, and 12 bases lay between the germline ends.

The rearrangement joins TRBV3-1 (or the pseudogene TRBV3-2) to TRBJ2-1; 8 positions agree with TRBD2. The CDR3 covers 16 residues. Germline V gene sequence: CDR1 LGHDT, CDR2 YNNKEL (reference sequence). The J segment lost 0 bases and the V segment lost 4 bases, leaving 5 bases of the junction unmatched. The CDR3 protein is CASSLPSGSSYNEQFF. The CDR3 DNA is TGTGCCAGCAGCCTCCCGAGCGGGAGCTCCTACAATGAGCAGTTCTTC.

Remarks on this clone: An end of the junction does not agree with germline; a read error may underlie this. CDR3 sequence reads: CASTYRGGNTEAFF. CDR3 sequence (DNA): TGTGCCAGCACTTACAGGGGTGGGAACACTGAAGCTTTCTTT. The chain joins TRBV6-5 to TRBJ1-1, with TRBD1 matching 7 bases. CDR3 length equals 14 residues. Germline loops: CDR1 MNHEY, CDR2 SVGAGI.

This clone turned up a few times. This chain links TRBV7-9 with TRBJ1-1, with a weak D call TRBD1 (6 bases). The length of the CDR3 is 16 residues. The germline V and J ends were trimmed by 5 bases and 0 bases, with 16 bases remaining between them. Per the germline V gene, CDR1 is SEHNR and CDR2 is FQNEAQ (reference sequence). The CDR3 sequence: CASSPLRTEMNTEAFF. CDR3 sequence (DNA): TGTGCCAGCAGCCCTCTTCGGACAGAAATGAACACTGAAGCTTTCTTT. The variable domain in full, completed from reference TRBV7-9 and TRBJ1-1, reads DTGVSQNPRHKITKRGQNVTFRCDPISEHNRLYWYRQTLGQGPEFLTYFQNEAQLEKSRLLSDRFSAERPKGSFSTLEIQRTEQGDSAMYLCASSPLRTEMNTEAFFGQGTRLTVV.

This clone has only one observation. This chain's CDR3 is CATRGSRIPPKYEQYF. The CDR3 nucleotides read TGTGCCACCAGAGGATCGAGGATTCCACCGAAATACGAGCAGTACTTC. This chain uses TRBV24-1 with TRBJ2-7; D is unclear. CDR3 length equals 16 residues. CDR1 is KGHDR and CDR2 is SFDVKD in the germline V gene. With 7 bases removed from V and 4 bases from J, the gap between germline ends came to 22 bases.

This chain uses TRBV5-5 with TRBJ2-7; D remains unclear. The CDR3 runs to 15 residues. The ends were cut back, 3 bases at V and 0 bases at J, with 13 bases in the middle. Per the germline V gene, CDR1 is SGHKS and CDR2 is YYEKEE (reference sequence). The CDR3 protein is CASSSSLLNSYEQYF. The CDR3 DNA sequence: TGTGCCAGCAGCTCGTCCCTCCTAAACTCCTACGAGCAGTACTTC.

This sequence joins TRBV9 and TRBJ2-7; 8 bases match TRBD2. The junction had 6 bases not matched to a gene; V was cut back by 3 bases and J by 4 bases. Germline V gene lookup returns CDR1 SGDLS and CDR2 YYNGEE. CDR3 length: 14 residues. CDR3 region: CASSGSGGTYEQYF. The CDR3 DNA follows: TGTGCCAGCAGCGGGAGCGGGGGAACTTACGAGCAGTACTTC.

The V and J genes are TRBV23-1 and TRBJ2-1, with no clear D. TRBV23-1 is recorded as an ORF, its role being uncertain. The V end lost 0 bases, the J end lost 5 bases, and 17 bases lay between the germline ends. The CDR3 spans 17 residues. In DNA form, the CDR3 reads TGCGCCAGCAGTCAATCGCCGGCTGGGCTGCCCCACAATGAGCAGTTCTTC. Translation: CASSQSPAGLPHNEQFF.

The CDR3 loop reads CASAQRPASRVASPLHF. The DNA of the CDR3 is TGTGCCAGCGCCCAAAGGCCGGCGAGCAGGGTGGCCTCACCCCTCCACTTT. The chain carries TRBV5-6 and TRBJ1-6; D is perhaps TRBD1 (5 bases). V gave up 7 bases and J gave up 10 bases, with 27 bases separating them. The germline CDR1 and CDR2 sequences are SGHDT and YYEEEE. This CDR3 spans 17 amino acids.

The V gene is TRBV27, the J gene TRBJ1-2; 8 bases are shared with TRBD1. This CDR3 is 13 amino acids long. Germline-derived CDR1 and CDR2 are MNHEY and SMNVEV (reference sequence). Trimming at V came to 8 bases and at J to 4 bases, leaving 6 bases not matched to a gene. The CDR3 DNA reads TGTGCCAGCGGGACAGGAAACCTCTATGGCTACACCTTC. Translating gives CASGTGNLYGYTF.

The chain uses TRBV11-2 and TRBJ2-7, with D tentatively TRBD2 (6 bases). CDR1 and CDR2 (germline): SGHAT, FQNNGV. CDR3 length equals 18 residues. Trimming removed 4 bases from V and 2 bases from J, with 24 bases in between. The CDR3 DNA reads as TGTGCCAGCAGCTCCCTAGGCCGGGGGAGTGGGAAAACCTACGAGCAGTACTTC. Encoded protein: CASSSLGRGSGKTYEQYF. The variable domain in full, with the rest retrieved from reference TRBV11-2 and TRBJ2-7, is EAGVAQSPRYKIIEKRQSVAFWCNPISGHATLYWYQQILGQGPKLLIQFQNNGVVDDSQLPKDRFSAERLKGVDSTLKIQPAKLEDSAVYLCASSSLGRGSGKTYEQYFGPGTRLTVT.

This clone was recorded once. The chain is built from TRBV5-4 and TRBJ2-1; 7 nucleotides match TRBD1. The trim removed 4 bases at V and 8 bases at J, leaving 18 bases unmatched. Germline assignment: CDR1 SGHNT and CDR2 YYREEE (reference sequence). The CDR3 totals 17 residues. The CDR3 DNA follows: TGTGCCAGCAGCGGGGGCCAAGGGGGACAGAACCCCTATGAGCAGTTCTTC. It is translated as CASSGGQGGQNPYEQFF.

The chain is built from TRBV2 and TRBJ1-2; TRBD1 might be the D (6 bases). The V end lost 10 bases, the J end lost 5 bases, and 17 bases lay between the germline ends. CDR1 SNHLY and CDR2 FYNNEI come from the germline V gene. The CDR3 is made up of 13 amino acids. This CDR3 reads CATQGRARYGYTF. DNA of the CDR3: TGTGCCACGCAGGGGCGAGCTAGGTATGGCTACACCTTC. Based on the CDR3 plus reference TRBV2 and TRBJ1-2, the full variable domain is EPEVTQTPSHQVTQMGQEVILRCVPISNHLYFYWYRQILGQKVEFLVSFYNNEISEKSEIFDDQFSVERPDGSNFTLKIRSTKLEDSAMYFCATQGRARYGYTFGSGTRLTVV.

This clone was observed at least ten times. The rearrangement uses TRBV5-1 and TRBJ1-3; the D is unclear. This CDR3 comprises 14 residues. The germline V gene has CDR1 SGHRS and CDR2 YFSETQ. The ends were cut back, 0 bases at V and 2 bases at J, with 6 bases in the middle. CDR3 amino acids: CASSLAQTGNTIYF. Here the CDR3 DNA reads TGCGCCAGCAGCTTGGCCCAAACTGGAAACACCATATATTTT.